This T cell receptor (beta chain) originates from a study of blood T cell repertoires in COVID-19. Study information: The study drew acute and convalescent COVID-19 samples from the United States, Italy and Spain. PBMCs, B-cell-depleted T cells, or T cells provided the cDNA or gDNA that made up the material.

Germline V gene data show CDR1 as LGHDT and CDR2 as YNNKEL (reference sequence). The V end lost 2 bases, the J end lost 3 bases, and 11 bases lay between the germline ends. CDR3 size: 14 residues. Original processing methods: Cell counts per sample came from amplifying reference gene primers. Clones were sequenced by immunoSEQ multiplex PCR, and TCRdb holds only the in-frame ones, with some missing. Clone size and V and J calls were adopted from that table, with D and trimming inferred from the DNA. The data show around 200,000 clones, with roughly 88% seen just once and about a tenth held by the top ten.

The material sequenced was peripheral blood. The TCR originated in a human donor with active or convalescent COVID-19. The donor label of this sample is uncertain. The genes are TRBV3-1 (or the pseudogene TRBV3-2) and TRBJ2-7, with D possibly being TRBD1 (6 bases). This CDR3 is CASSQWDTSYEQYF. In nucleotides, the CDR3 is TGTGCCAGCAGCCAATGGGACACCAGCTACGAGCAGTACTTC.